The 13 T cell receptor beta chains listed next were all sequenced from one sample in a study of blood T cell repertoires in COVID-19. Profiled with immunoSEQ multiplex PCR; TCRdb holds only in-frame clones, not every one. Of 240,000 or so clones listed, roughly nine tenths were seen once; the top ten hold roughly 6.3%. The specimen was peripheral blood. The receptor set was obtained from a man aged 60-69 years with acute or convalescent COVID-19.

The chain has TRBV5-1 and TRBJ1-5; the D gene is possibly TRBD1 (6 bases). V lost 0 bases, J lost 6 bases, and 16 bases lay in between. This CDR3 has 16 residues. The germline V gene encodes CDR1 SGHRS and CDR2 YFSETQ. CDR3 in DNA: TGCGCCAGCAGCTTGGGTGTGGCAGGGGCCGGTCAGCCCCAGCATTTT. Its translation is CASSLGVAGAGQPQHF.

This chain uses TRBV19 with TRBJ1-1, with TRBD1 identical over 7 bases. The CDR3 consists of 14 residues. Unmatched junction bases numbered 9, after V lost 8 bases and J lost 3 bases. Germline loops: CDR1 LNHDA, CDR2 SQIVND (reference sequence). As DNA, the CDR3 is TGTGCCAGTCGAAACAGGGGCAGGGACACTGAAGCTTTCTTT. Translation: CASRNRGRDTEAFF.

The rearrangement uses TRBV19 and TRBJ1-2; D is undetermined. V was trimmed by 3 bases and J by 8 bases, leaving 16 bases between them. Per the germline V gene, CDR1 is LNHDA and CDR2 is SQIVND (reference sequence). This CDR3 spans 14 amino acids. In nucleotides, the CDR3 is TGTGCCAGTAGTATGTTGGGCCCCGGGATAGGCTACACCTTC. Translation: CASSMLGPGIGYTF.

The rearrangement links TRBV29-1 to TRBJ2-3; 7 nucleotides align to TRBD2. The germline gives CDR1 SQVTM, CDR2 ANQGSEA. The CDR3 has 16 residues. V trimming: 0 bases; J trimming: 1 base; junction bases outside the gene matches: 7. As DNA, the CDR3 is TGCAGCGTTGAAGATCGGGGGGAGTGGGGCACAGATACGCAGTATTTT. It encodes CSVEDRGEWGTDTQYF.

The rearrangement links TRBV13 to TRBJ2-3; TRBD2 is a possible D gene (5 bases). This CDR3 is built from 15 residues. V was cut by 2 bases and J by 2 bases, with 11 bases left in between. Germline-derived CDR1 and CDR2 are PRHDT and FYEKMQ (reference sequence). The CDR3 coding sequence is TGTGCCAGCAGCTTACGGACTCCCGACACAGATACGCAGTATTTT. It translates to CASSLRTPDTDTQYF.

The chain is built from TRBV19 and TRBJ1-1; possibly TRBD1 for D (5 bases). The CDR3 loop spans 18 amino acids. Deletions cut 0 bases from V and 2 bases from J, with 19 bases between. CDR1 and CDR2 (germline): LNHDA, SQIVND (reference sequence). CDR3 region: CASSIESTLQGPNTEAFF. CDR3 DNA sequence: TGTGCCAGTAGTATAGAGTCTACTCTCCAGGGTCCCAACACTGAAGCTTTCTTT.

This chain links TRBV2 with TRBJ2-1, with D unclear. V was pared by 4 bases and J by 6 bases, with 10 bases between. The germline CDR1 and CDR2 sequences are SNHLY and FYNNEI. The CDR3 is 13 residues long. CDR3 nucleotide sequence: TGTGCCAGCAGTGTCCGGTTTACCAATGAGCAGTTCTTC. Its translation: CASSVRFTNEQFF.

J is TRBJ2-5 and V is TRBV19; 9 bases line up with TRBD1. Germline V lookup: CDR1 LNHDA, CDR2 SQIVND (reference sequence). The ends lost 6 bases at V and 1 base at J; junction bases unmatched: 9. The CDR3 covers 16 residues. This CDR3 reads CASSRGTGRGQETQYF. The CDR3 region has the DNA TGTGCCAGTAGCAGGGGGACAGGGAGGGGCCAAGAGACCCAGTACTTC.

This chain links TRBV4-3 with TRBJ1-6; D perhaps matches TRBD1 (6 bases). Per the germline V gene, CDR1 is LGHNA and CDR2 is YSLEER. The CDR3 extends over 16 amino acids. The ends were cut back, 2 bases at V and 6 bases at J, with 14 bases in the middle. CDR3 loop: CASSQRTAWGNSPLHF. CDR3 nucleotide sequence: TGCGCCAGCAGCCAAAGGACAGCATGGGGTAATTCACCCCTCCACTTT.

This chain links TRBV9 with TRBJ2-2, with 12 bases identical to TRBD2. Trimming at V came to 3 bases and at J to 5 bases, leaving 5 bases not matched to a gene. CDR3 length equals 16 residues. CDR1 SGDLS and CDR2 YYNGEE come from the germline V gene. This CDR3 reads CASSARTSGITGELFF. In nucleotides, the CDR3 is TGTGCCAGCAGCGCCAGGACTAGCGGGATTACCGGGGAGCTGTTTTTT.

CDR3 sequence reads: CAWRNRGRGNTIYF. The CDR3 DNA is TGTGCCTGGAGAAACAGGGGCCGTGGAAACACCATATATTTT. V gene TRBV30 combines with J gene TRBJ1-3, with TRBD1 matching 7 bases. Germline values: CDR1 GTSNPN, CDR2 SVGIG (reference sequence). After removal of 3 bases from V and 3 bases from J, the junction contained 5 bases not matched to a gene. CDR3 length: 14 amino acids.

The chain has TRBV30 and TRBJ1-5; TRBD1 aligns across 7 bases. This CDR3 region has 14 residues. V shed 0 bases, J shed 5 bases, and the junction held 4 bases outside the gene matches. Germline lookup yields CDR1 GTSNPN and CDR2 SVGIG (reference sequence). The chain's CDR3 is CAWSVKGGHQPQHF. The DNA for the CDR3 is TGTGCCTGGAGTGTAAAAGGGGGCCATCAGCCCCAGCATTTT.

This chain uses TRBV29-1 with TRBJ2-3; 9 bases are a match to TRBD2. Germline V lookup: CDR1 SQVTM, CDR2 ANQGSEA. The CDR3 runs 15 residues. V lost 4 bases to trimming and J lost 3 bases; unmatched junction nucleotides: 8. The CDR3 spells CSVVGGLAGTDTQYF. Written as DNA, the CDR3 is TGCAGCGTTGTGGGAGGGCTAGCGGGAACAGATACGCAGTATTTT.